One T cell receptor beta chain is described in this entry. The sample comes from a study of blood T cell repertoires in COVID-19. Using immunoSEQ multiplex PCR, the repertoire was profiled, and TCRdb retains in-frame clones only, with some absent. The sample yields roughly 65,000 clones, roughly 80% seen once. Sequencing was done on a sample of peripheral blood. The receptor was isolated from a human donor in a cohort sampled during active COVID-19.

Here the CDR3 DNA reads TGTGCCAGCAGCTCTGAGAGGGTTCCCTACAATGAGCAGTTCTTC. It specifies CASSSERVPYNEQFF. This sequence joins TRBV7-9 and TRBJ2-1, with D possibly matching TRBD2 (5 bases). Trimming took 4 bases from V and 2 from J, leaving 12 bases between them. Per the germline V gene, CDR1 is SEHNR and CDR2 is FQNEAQ (reference sequence). This CDR3 spans 15 amino acids.